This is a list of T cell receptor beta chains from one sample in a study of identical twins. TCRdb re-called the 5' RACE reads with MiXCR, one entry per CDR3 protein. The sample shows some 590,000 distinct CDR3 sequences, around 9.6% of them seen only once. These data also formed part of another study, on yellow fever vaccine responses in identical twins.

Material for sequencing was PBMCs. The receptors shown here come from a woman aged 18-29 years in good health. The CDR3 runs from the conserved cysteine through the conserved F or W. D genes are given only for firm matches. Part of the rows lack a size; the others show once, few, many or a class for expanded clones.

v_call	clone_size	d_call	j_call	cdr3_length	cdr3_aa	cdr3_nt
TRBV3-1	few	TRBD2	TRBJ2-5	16	CASSQDFLAGGKTQYF	TGTGCCAGCAGCCAAGATTTCCTAGCGGGGGGAAAGACCCAGTACTTC
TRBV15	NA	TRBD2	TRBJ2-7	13	CATRGSSTYEQYF	TGTGCCACCCGCGGGAGTAGCACCTACGAGCAGTACTTC
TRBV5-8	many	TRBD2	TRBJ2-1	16	CASSAQSGSSYNEQFF	TGTGCCAGCAGCGCTCAAAGCGGGAGTTCCTACAATGAGCAGTTCTTC
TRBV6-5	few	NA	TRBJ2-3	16	CASSYITFPAGDTQYF	TGTGCCAGCAGTTATATCACCTTCCCAGCTGGAGATACGCAGTATTTT
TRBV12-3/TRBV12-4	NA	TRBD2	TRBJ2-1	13	CASRGGLVNEQFF	TGTGCCAGCAGGGGGGGACTAGTAAATGAGCAGTTCTTC
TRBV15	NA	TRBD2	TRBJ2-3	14	CAVGARGGADTQYF	TGTGCGGTGGGGGCGCGGGGGGGCGCAGATACGCAGTATTTT
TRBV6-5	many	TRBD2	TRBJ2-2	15	CASSYGVAGTGELFF	TGTGCCAGCAGTTACGGGGTAGCGGGCACCGGGGAGCTGTTTTTT
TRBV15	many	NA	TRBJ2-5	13	CATSLLQKETQYF	TGTGCCACCAGTCTACTTCAGAAAGAGACCCAGTACTTC
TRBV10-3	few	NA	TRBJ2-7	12	CAISESRQKGYF	TGTGCCATCAGTGAGTCCAGACAAAAGGGGTACTTC
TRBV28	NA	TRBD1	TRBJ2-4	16	CASSFVTGGGQNIQYF	TGTGCCAGCAGTTTCGTGACAGGGGGGGGTCAAAACATTCAGTACTTC
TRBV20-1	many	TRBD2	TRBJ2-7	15	CSAYDLTSGRNEQYF	TGCAGTGCTTACGATTTAACTAGCGGGAGAAACGAGCAGTACTTC
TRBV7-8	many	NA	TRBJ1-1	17	CASSPRFGDGWNTEAFF	TGTGCCAGCAGCCCAAGGTTTGGGGACGGATGGAACACTGAAGCTTTCTTT
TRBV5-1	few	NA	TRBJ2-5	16	CASSLEETGLQETQYF	TGCGCCAGCAGCTTGGAAGAGACAGGACTTCAAGAGACCCAGTACTTC
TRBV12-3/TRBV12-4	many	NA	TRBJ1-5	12	CASSPPYRPQHF	TGTGCCAGCAGCCCCCCCTACCGCCCCCAGCATTTT
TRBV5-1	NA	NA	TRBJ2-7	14	CASSLRESSYEQYF	TGCGCCAGCAGCTTGAGGGAGAGCTCCTACGAGCAGTACTTC
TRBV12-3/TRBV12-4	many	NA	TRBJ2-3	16	CASSLAIWPNTDTQYF	TGTGCCAGCAGTTTAGCGATTTGGCCCAACACAGATACGCAGTATTTT
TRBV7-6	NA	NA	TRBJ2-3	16	CASSSPRWQGADTQYF	TGTGCCAGCAGCTCCCCCCGGTGGCAGGGCGCAGATACGCAGTATTTT